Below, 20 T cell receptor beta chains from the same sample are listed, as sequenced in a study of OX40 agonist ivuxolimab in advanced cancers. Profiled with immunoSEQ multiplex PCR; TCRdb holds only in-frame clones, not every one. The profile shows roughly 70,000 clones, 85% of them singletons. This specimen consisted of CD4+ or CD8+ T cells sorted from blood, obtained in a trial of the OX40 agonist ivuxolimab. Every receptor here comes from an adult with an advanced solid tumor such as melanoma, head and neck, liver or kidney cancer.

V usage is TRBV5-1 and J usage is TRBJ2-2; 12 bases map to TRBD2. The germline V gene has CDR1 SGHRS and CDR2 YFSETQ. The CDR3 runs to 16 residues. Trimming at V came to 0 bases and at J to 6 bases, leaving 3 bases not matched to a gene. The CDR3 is CASSLVLAGGPGELFF. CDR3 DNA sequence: TGCGCCAGCAGCTTGGTCCTAGCGGGAGGGCCCGGGGAGCTGTTTTTT. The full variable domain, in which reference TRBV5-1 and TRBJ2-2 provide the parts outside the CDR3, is KAGVTQTPRYLIKTRGQQVTLSCSPISGHRSVSWYQQTPGQGLQFLFEYFSETQRNKGNFPGRFSGRQFSNSRSEMNVSTLELGDSALYLCASSLVLAGGPGELFFGEGSRLTVL.

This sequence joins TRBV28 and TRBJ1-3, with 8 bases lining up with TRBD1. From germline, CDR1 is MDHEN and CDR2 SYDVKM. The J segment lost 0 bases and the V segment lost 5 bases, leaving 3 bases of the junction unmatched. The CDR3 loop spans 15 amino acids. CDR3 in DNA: TGTGCCAGCAGTCCCACAGGGGGCTCTGGAAACACCATATATTTT. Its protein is CASSPTGGSGNTIYF.

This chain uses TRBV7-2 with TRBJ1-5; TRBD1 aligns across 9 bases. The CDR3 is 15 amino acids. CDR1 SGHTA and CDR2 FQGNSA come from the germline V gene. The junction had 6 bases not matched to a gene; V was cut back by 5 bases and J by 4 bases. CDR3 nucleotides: TGTGCCAGCAGCGCCCCCGGGACAGGGAATCAGCCCCAGCATTTT. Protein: CASSAPGTGNQPQHF.

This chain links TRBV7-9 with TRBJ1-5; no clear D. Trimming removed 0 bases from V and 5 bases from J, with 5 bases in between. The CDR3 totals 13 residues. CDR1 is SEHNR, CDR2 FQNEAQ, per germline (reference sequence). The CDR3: CASSLAQDQPQHF. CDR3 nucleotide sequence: TGTGCCAGCAGCTTAGCGCAGGATCAGCCCCAGCATTTT.

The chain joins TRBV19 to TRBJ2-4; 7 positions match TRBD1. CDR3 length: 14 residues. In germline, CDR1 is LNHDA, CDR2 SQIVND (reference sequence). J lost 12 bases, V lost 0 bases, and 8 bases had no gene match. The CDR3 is CASSIDSQGETQYF. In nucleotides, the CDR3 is TGTGCCAGTAGTATAGATTCCCAGGGGGAGACTCAGTACTTC. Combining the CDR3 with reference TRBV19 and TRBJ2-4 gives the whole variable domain DGGITQSPKYLFRKEGQNVTLSCEQNLNHDAMYWYRQDPGQGLRLIYYSQIVNDFQKGDIAEGYSVSREKKESFPLTVTSAQKNPTAFYLCASSIDSQGETQYFGAGTRLSVL.

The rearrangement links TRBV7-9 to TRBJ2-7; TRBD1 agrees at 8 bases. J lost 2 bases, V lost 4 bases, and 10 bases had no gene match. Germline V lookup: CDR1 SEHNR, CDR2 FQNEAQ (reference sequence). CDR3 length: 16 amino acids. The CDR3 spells CASSSIDRGVAYEQYF. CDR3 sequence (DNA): TGTGCCAGCAGCTCAATAGACAGGGGAGTAGCCTACGAGCAGTACTTC.

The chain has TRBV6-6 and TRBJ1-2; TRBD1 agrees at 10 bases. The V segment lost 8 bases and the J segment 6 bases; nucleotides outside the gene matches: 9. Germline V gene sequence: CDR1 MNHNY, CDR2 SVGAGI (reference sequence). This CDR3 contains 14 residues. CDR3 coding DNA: TGTGCCAGCCGCCAGACAGGGGGCAGGGATGGCTACACCTTC. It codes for CASRQTGGRDGYTF.

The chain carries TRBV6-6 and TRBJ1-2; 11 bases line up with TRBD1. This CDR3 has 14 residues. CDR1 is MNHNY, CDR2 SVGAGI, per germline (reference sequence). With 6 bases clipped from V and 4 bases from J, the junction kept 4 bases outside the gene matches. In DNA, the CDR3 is TGTGCCAGCAGGCGGACAGGGGGCGCCTATGGCTACACCTTC. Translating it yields CASRRTGGAYGYTF.

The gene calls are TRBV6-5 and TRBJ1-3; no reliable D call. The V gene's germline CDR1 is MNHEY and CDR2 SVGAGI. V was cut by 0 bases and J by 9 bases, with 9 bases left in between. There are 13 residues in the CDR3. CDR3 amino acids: CASSYSPQSTIYF. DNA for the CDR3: TGTGCCAGCAGTTACTCGCCCCAGTCCACCATATATTTT.

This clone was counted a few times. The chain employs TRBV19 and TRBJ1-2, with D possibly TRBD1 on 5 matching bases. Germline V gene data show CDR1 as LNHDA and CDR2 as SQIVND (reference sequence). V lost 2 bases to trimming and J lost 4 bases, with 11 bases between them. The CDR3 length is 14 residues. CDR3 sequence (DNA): TGTGCCAGTAGTATAAGCAGGGATGTCTATGGCTACACCTTC. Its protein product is CASSISRDVYGYTF. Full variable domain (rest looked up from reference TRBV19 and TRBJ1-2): DGGITQSPKYLFRKEGQNVTLSCEQNLNHDAMYWYRQDPGQGLRLIYYSQIVNDFQKGDIAEGYSVSREKKESFPLTVTSAQKNPTAFYLCASSISRDVYGYTFGSGTRLTVV.

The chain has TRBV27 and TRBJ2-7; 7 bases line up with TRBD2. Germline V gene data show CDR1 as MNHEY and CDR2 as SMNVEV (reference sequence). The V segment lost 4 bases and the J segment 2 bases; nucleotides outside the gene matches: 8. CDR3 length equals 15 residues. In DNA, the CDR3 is TGTGCCAGCAGTTCCCAGCGGGGTCCCCCCTACGAGCAGTACTTC. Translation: CASSSQRGPPYEQYF.

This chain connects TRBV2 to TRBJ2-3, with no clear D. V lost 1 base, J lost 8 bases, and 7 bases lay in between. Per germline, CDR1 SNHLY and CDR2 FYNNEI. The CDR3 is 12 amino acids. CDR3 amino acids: CASSEGEVTQYF. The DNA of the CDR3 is TGTGCCAGCAGTGAAGGCGAGGTTACGCAGTATTTT. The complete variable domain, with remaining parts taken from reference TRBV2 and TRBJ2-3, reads EPEVTQTPSHQVTQMGQEVILRCVPISNHLYFYWYRQILGQKVEFLVSFYNNEISEKSEIFDDQFSVERPDGSNFTLKIRSTKLEDSAMYFCASSEGEVTQYFGPGTRLTVL.

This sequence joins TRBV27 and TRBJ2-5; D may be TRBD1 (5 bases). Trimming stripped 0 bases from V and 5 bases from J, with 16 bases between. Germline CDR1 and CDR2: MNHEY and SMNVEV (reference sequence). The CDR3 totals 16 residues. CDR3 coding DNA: TGTGCCAGCAGTTTATCATCTCGGCCAGGGCGGGAGACCCAGTACTTC. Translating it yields CASSLSSRPGRETQYF.

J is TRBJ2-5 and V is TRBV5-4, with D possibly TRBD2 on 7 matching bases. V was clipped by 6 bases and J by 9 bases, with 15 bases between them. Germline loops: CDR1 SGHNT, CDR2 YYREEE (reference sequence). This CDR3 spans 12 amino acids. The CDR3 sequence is CASTWEGGAQYF. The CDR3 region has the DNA TGTGCCAGCACCTGGGAGGGGGGGGCCCAGTACTTC.

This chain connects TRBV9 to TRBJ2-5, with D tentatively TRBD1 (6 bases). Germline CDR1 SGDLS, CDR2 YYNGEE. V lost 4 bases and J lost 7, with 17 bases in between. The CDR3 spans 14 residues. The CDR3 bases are TGTGCCAGCAGCTCAGGGACACCCTCTGTGACCCAGTACTTC. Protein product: CASSSGTPSVTQYF.

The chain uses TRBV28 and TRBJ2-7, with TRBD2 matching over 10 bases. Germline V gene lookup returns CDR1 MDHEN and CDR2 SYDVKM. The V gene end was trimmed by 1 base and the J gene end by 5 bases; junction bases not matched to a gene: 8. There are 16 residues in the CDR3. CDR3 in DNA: TGTGCCAGCAGTTTATTCGCTAGCGGGAGTCACCACGAGCAGTACTTC. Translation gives CASSLFASGSHHEQYF.

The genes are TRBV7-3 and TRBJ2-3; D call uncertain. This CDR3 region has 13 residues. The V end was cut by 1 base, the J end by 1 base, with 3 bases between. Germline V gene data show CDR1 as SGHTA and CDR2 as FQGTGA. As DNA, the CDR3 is TGTGCCAGCAGCTTAATGGGCACAGATACGCAGTATTTT. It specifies CASSLMGTDTQYF. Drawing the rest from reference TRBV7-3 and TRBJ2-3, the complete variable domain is GAGVSQTPSNKVTEKGKYVELRCDPISGHTALYWYRQSLGQGPEFLIYFQGTGAADDSGLPNDRFFAVRPEGSVSTLKIQRTERGDSAVYLCASSLMGTDTQYFGPGTRLTVL.

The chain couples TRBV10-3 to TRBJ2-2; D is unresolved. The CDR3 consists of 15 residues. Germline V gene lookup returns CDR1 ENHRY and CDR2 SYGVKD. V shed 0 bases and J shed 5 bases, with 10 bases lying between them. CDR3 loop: CAISESPSTTGELFF. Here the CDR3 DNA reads TGTGCCATCAGTGAGTCCCCGAGTACAACCGGGGAGCTGTTTTTT.

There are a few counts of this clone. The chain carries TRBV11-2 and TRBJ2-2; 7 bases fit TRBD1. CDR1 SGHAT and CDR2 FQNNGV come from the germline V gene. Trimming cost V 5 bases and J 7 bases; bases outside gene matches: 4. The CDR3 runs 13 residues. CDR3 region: CASSERTGGELFF. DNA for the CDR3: TGTGCCAGCAGCGAGAGGACAGGCGGGGAGCTGTTTTTT.

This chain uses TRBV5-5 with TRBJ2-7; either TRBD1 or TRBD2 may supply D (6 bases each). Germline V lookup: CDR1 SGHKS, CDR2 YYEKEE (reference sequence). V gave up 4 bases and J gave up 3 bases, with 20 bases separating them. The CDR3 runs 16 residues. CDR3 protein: CASSQDRSGAFYEQYF. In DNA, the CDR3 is TGTGCCAGCAGCCAAGATCGGTCGGGGGCCTTCTACGAGCAGTACTTC. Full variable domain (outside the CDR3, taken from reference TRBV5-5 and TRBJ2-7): DAGVTQSPTHLIKTRGQQVTLRCSPISGHKSVSWYQQVLGQGPQFIFQYYEKEERGRGNFPDRFSARQFPNYSSELNVNALLLGDSALYLCASSQDRSGAFYEQYFGPGTRLTVT.